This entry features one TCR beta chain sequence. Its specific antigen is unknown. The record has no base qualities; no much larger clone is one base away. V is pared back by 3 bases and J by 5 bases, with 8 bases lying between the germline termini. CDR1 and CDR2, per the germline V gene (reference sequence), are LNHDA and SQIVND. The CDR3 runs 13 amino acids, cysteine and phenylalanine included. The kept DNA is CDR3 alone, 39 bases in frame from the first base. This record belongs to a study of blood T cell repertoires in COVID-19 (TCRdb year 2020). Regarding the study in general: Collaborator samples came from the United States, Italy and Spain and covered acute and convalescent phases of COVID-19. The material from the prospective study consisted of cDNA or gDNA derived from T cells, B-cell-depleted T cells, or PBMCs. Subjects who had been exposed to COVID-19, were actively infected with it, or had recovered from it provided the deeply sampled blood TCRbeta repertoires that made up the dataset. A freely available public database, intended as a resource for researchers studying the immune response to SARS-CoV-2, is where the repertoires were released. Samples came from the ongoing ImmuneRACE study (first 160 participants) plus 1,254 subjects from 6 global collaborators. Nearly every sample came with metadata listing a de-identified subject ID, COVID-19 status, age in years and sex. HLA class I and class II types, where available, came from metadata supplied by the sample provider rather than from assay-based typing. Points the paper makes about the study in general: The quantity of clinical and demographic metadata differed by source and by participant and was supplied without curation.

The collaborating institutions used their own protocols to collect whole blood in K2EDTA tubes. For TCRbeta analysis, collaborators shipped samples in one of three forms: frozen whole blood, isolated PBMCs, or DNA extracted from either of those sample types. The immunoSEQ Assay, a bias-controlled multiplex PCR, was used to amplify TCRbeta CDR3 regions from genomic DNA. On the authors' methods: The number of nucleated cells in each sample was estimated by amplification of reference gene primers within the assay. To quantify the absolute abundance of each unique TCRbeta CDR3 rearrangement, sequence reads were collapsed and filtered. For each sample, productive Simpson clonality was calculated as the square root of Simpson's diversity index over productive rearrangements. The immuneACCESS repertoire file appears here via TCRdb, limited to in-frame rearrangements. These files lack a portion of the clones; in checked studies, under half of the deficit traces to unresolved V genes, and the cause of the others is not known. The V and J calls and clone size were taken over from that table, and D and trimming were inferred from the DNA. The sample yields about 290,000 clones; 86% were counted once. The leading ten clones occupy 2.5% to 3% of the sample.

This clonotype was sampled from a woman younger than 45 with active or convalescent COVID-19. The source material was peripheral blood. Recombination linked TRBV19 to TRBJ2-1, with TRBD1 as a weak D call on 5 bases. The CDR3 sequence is CASSMHRNNEQFF. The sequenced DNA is TGTGCCAGTAGTATGCACAGGAACAATGAGCAGTTCTTC.